This T cell receptor beta chain appears in the sequencing data of a study of T cell responses to AZD1222 COVID-19 vaccine. CDR1 is GTSNPN, CDR2 SVGIG, per germline (reference sequence). This CDR3 is built from 15 residues. Trimming stripped 4 bases from V and 10 bases from J, with 20 bases between. On this clone itself: What it binds is not known.

The repertoire was sequenced with immunoSEQ multiplex PCR; TCRdb's copy has only in-frame clones and lacks some. The sample records 200,000 to 250,000 clones, 85% to 95% being singletons. Whole-study results and caveats: Nearly half of spike-specific TCRs reportedly target unmutated variant regions.

This TCR was sampled from an adult in good health. The sample was peripheral blood, taken on day 0 of MenACWY control vaccination. The chain employs TRBV30 and TRBJ1-6, with D perhaps TRBD1 (6 bases). The CDR3 sequence is CAWIFPTGRQSPLHF. In DNA form, the CDR3 reads TGTGCCTGGATCTTTCCTACAGGGCGTCAGTCACCCCTCCACTTT.